One and the same sample provided the 4 T cell receptor beta chains below, sequenced in a study of blood T cell repertoires in COVID-19. Sequencing was performed with immunoSEQ multiplex PCR; in TCRdb, only in-frame clones are kept and a portion is missing. Among 70,000 to 95,000 clones, around 90% were seen once, and the ten largest hold just under 4%. The sequenced material came from peripheral blood. The receptor set was obtained from a woman in her 50s in a cohort sampled during active COVID-19.

The rearrangement uses TRBV4-1 and TRBJ1-1; 8 positions agree with TRBD1. The trim removed 4 bases at V and 4 bases at J, leaving 11 bases unmatched. The V gene's germline CDR1 is MGHRA and CDR2 YSYEKL. The CDR3 has 16 residues. CDR3 residues: CASSRPQGAGGTEAFF. DNA of the CDR3: TGCGCCAGCAGCCGACCGCAGGGGGCCGGGGGCACTGAAGCTTTCTTT.

This chain joins TRBV6-2 or TRBV6-3 and TRBJ2-3; D not certain. The CDR3 spans 15 residues. The ends were cut back, 0 bases at V and 0 bases at J, with 7 bases in the middle. Germline V gene data show CDR1 as MNHEY and CDR2 as SVGEGT. The CDR3 reads CASSYSPGSTDTQYF. The DNA of the CDR3 is TGTGCCAGCAGTTACTCTCCAGGCAGCACAGATACGCAGTATTTT.

V and J are TRBV6-5 and TRBJ1-2, with 9 bases lining up with TRBD1. Per germline, CDR1 MNHEY and CDR2 SVGAGI. The CDR3 is 16 residues long. V shed 0 bases and J 5 bases; nucleotides not matched to a gene: 7. CDR3 nucleotide sequence: TGTGCCAGCAGTTACTCCTTAACAGGGGGCGGTTATGGCTACACCTTC. Its translation: CASSYSLTGGGYGYTF.

The rearrangement joins TRBV20-1 to TRBJ1-1; possible D gene TRBD1, 5 bases. The CDR3 contains 11 residues. V lost 5 bases, J lost 4 bases, and 8 bases lay in between. The germline gives CDR1 DFQATT, CDR2 SNEGSKA (reference sequence). CDR3 sequence: CSAPGITEAFF. In nucleotides, the CDR3 is TGCAGTGCTCCAGGGATCACTGAAGCTTTCTTT.